A selection of T cell receptor beta chains follows, all from one sample in a study of pediatric ulcerative colitis. Only in-frame clones appear in the TCRdb table, and some are missing; sequencing was by immunoSEQ multiplex PCR. This repertoire shows about 64,000 clones, roughly nine tenths found once; its top ten account for approximately 3.7%. Sequenced input: blood. The source is a boy younger than 18 with severe ulcerative colitis. CDR3s include the opening cysteine and the closing phenylalanine or tryptophan. D genes are given only for firm matches. Not every row has a clone size; where given, it reads once, few, many or a size class.

v_call	j_call	d_call	clone_size	cdr3_aa	cdr3_nt
TRBV5-1	TRBJ2-7	.	.	CASSLTPNYNEQYF	TGCGCCAGCAGCTTGACCCCCAACTACAACGAGCAGTACTTC
TRBV2	TRBJ1-2	.	.	CASSDGYGYTF	TGTGCCAGCAGTGACGGGTATGGCTACACCTTC
TRBV2	TRBJ2-3	TRBD2	.	CASSQRGDTQYF	TGTGCCAGCAGTCAGCGGGGGGATACGCAGTATTTT
TRBV30	TRBJ2-1	.	.	CAWNWLAKGNEQFF	TGTGCCTGGAATTGGCTAGCGAAAGGGAATGAGCAGTTCTTC
TRBV19	TRBJ2-3	.	.	CASSIQGSTDTQYF	TGTGCCAGTAGTATACAGGGAAGCACAGATACGCAGTATTTT
TRBV18	TRBJ2-4	.	.	CASSPGEQNIQYF	TGTGCCAGCTCACCAGGGGAACAAAACATTCAGTACTTC
TRBV19	TRBJ2-5	.	.	CASSIDRQETQYF	TGTGCCAGTAGTATAGATCGCCAAGAGACCCAGTACTTC
TRBV10-2	TRBJ2-7	TRBD2	.	CASSDPSTSGSPYEQYF	TGCGCCAGCAGTGACCCCTCAACTAGCGGGAGTCCCTACGAGCAGTACTTC
TRBV11-3	TRBJ2-1	TRBD2	.	CASSLRGEGLSEQFF	TGTGCCAGCAGCTTACGGGGGGAGGGCCTAAGTGAGCAGTTCTTC
TRBV29-1	TRBJ2-1	TRBD1	.	CSAVTGNNEQFF	TGCAGCGCCGTGACAGGGAACAATGAGCAGTTCTTC
TRBV29-1	TRBJ2-3	.	.	CSVQTDTDTQYF	TGCAGCGTCCAGACAGACACAGATACGCAGTATTTT
TRBV11-2	TRBJ2-1	.	once	CASSLDLRRSESSYNEQFF	TGTGCCAGCAGCTTAGATCTCCGGCGGAGCGAGAGCTCCTACAATGAGCAGTTCTTC
TRBV25-1	TRBJ2-2	.	few	CASSGQAPTNTGELFF	TGTGCCAGCAGTGGACAGGCCCCTACGAACACCGGGGAGCTGTTTTTT
TRBV12-5	TRBJ2-1	TRBD2	.	CASADLAGGFLGEQFF	TGTGCTAGTGCCGATCTAGCGGGAGGGTTTCTTGGGGAGCAGTTCTTC
TRBV15	TRBJ2-3	.	.	CATSRGGGHVTDTQYF	TGTGCCACCAGCAGAGGCGGCGGGCACGTCACAGATACGCAGTATTTT
TRBV19	TRBJ1-5	.	.	CASSIGGGWENQPQHF	TGTGCCAGTAGTATAGGGGGAGGGTGGGAAAATCAGCCCCAGCATTTT
TRBV15	TRBJ1-4	.	.	CATSRDLGRGNEKLFF	TGTGCCACCAGCAGAGACCTGGGCAGGGGAAATGAAAAACTGTTTTTT
TRBV29-1	TRBJ2-7	.	.	CSVVEGYEQYF	TGCAGCGTTGTGGAGGGTTACGAGCAGTACTTC
TRBV6-1	TRBJ2-7	TRBD2	.	CASSELAQKISGSPYEQYF	TGTGCCAGCAGTGAATTAGCTCAGAAAATTAGCGGGAGCCCCTACGAGCAGTACTTC
TRBV15	TRBJ2-3	TRBD1	once	CATSTLQGAGDTQYF	TGTGCCACCAGCACACTACAGGGGGCGGGAGATACGCAGTATTTT
TRBV4-2	TRBJ1-2	.	.	CASSQADPPGHYGYTF	TGTGCCAGCAGCCAAGCTGATCCTCCGGGGCACTATGGCTACACCTTC
TRBV10-3	TRBJ2-5	TRBD2	once	CAISVALAGAEETQYF	TGTGCCATCAGTGTGGCGCTAGCGGGAGCCGAAGAGACCCAGTACTTC
TRBV5-8	TRBJ2-7	.	.	CASTRARLQQYF	TGTGCCAGCACCAGGGCCCGTCTTCAGCAGTACTTC
TRBV7-2	TRBJ2-3	.	.	CASSLGTDTQYF	TGTGCCAGCAGCTTGGGCACAGATACGCAGTATTTT
TRBV6-1	TRBJ2-7	.	.	CASSEARFGEYF	TGTGCCAGCAGTGAAGCGCGATTCGGGGAGTACTTC
TRBV15	TRBJ2-5	.	.	CATSTISETQYF	TGTGCCACCAGCACAATTTCGGAGACCCAGTACTTC
TRBV7-2	TRBJ2-1	.	.	CASSLEAPPYDEQFF	TGTGCCAGCAGCTTGGAAGCCCCACCGTATGATGAGCAGTTCTTC
TRBV29-1	TRBJ2-7	TRBD2	.	CSVAGTSVSEQYF	TGCAGCGTGGCCGGGACTAGCGTTTCCGAGCAGTACTTC
TRBV19	TRBJ2-1	.	.	CASSIMGGLPNEQFF	TGTGCCAGTAGTATTATGGGGGGTCTACCCAATGAGCAGTTCTTC
TRBV9	TRBJ2-1	.	.	CASSPTGDEQFF	TGTGCCAGCAGTCCGACCGGGGATGAGCAGTTCTTC
TRBV5-4	TRBJ2-1	TRBD2	.	CASSLARDYVKDEQFF	TGTGCCAGCAGCTTGGCCCGGGACTACGTTAAGGATGAGCAGTTCTTC
TRBV27	TRBJ1-2	TRBD1	.	CASSLSYSGGDYGYTF	TGTGCCAGCAGTTTATCTTACTCAGGGGGGGACTATGGCTACACCTTC